A single sample is the source of the 31 T cell receptor beta chains below, sequenced in a study of cytomegalovirus exposure and HLA in healthy donors. Data came from immunoSEQ multiplex PCR; TCRdb stores just in-frame clones and leaves some out. The table includes about 57,000 clones, roughly 90% detected once. The sample comprised PBMCs. These receptors all come from a woman aged 18-35 years in good health and CMV-seronegative.

The CDR3 here is CATSRDLGGARPYEQYF. CDR3 sequence (DNA): TGTGCCACCAGCAGAGATCTAGGCGGGGCTAGACCCTACGAGCAGTACTTC. The genes are TRBV15 and TRBJ2-7, with D perhaps matching TRBD2 (6 bases). CDR1 and CDR2 (germline): LNHNV, YYDKDF (reference sequence). Trimming removed 0 bases at V and 2 bases at J, with 17 bases between. CDR3 size: 17 residues.

There are a few counts of this clone. The V and J genes are TRBV6-1 and TRBJ1-6; D not resolved. Germline V gene data show CDR1 as MNHNS and CDR2 as SASEGT. V shed 4 bases and J shed 8 bases, with 15 bases lying between them. The CDR3 extends over 15 amino acids. The CDR3 spells CASSVKTPDDSPLHF. Written as DNA, the CDR3 is TGTGCCAGCAGTGTGAAGACTCCAGACGATTCACCCCTCCACTTT.

The J gene is TRBJ1-4, the V gene TRBV5-6; possibly TRBD1 for D (5 bases). Deletions cut 4 bases from V and 8 bases from J, with 15 bases between. The length of the CDR3 is 14 residues. Germline lookup yields CDR1 SGHDT and CDR2 YYEEEE. The CDR3 coding sequence is TGTGCCAGCAGCAGGAGGGACCACGGGGAAAAACTGTTTTTT. Protein: CASSRRDHGEKLFF.

The genes are TRBV28 and TRBJ2-7; the match to TRBD2 covers 7 bases. The CDR3 loop spans 14 amino acids. With V trimmed by 2 bases and J by 5 bases, 6 bases remained unmatched. Germline lookup yields CDR1 MDHEN and CDR2 SYDVKM. CDR3 amino acids: CASSLGGGRDEQYF. The CDR3, as DNA: TGTGCCAGCAGTTTAGGGGGGGGTAGGGACGAGCAGTACTTC.

The V call is TRBV5-4, the J call TRBJ1-2; 7 positions match TRBD1. The CDR3 is 14 residues long. Germline values: CDR1 SGHNT, CDR2 YYREEE (reference sequence). V shed 5 bases, J shed 4 bases, and the junction held 8 bases outside the gene matches. CDR3 sequence: CASRPQTGSYGYTF. The CDR3 DNA follows: TGTGCCAGCAGGCCTCAGACAGGGTCCTATGGCTACACCTTC.

This chain links TRBV5-4 with TRBJ2-6; 8 nucleotides match TRBD1. Germline loops: CDR1 SGHNT, CDR2 YYREEE (reference sequence). This CDR3 spans 18 amino acids. V gave up 4 bases and J gave up 0 bases; unmatched junction bases: 9. The CDR3 protein is CASSGPRDRFSGANVLTF. CDR3 bases: TGTGCCAGCAGCGGGCCTCGGGACAGGTTCTCTGGGGCCAACGTCCTGACTTTC.

V and J are TRBV7-2 and TRBJ2-7; 11 nucleotides line up with TRBD2. Germline V CDR1 and CDR2: SGHTA, FQGNSA. This CDR3 is 18 amino acids long. The V and J ends lost 2 bases and 0 bases, in that order; junction bases with no gene match: 9. The CDR3: CASSLRVSTSGSSYEQYF. DNA for the CDR3: TGTGCCAGCAGCTTAAGGGTTAGTACTAGCGGGAGCTCCTACGAGCAGTACTTC.

V usage is TRBV19 and J usage is TRBJ2-7; TRBD2 might be the D (6 bases). This CDR3 has 14 residues. V lost 5 bases, J lost 12 bases, and 23 bases lay in between. In germline, CDR1 is LNHDA, CDR2 SQIVND (reference sequence). The CDR3 protein is CASSALPILAGPYF. CDR3 coding DNA: TGTGCCAGTAGTGCACTGCCCATTCTCGCGGGACCGTACTTC.

V usage is TRBV30 and J usage is TRBJ2-6; D is unresolved. The V end was cut by 2 bases, the J end by 1 base, with 9 bases between. The germline V gene encodes CDR1 GTSNPN and CDR2 SVGIG (reference sequence). The CDR3 sequence is 15 residues long. CDR3 in DNA: TGTGCCTGGAGTCCCGGAGTTTCTGGGGCCAACGTCCTGACTTTC. Encoded protein: CAWSPGVSGANVLTF.

The chain is built from TRBV5-5 and TRBJ2-5, with a weak D call TRBD2 (6 bases). Deletions cut 3 bases from V and 3 bases from J, with 6 bases between. The CDR3 has 12 residues. Germline assignment: CDR1 SGHKS and CDR2 YYEKEE (reference sequence). DNA for the CDR3: TGTGCCAGCAGCTGGGGGGAAGAGACCCAGTACTTC. Its protein is CASSWGEETQYF.

The chain links TRBV29-1 to TRBJ2-2, with 9 bases aligning to TRBD1. This CDR3 is 12 amino acids long. Germline CDR1 SQVTM, CDR2 ANQGSEA. Losses at the gene ends were 0 bases for V and 13 bases for J; bases not matched to a gene: 3. The CDR3 spells CSVEDQDRGLFF. CDR3 DNA: TGCAGCGTTGAAGATCAGGACAGGGGGCTGTTTTTT.

This clone was seen only a few times. CDR3 DNA: TGTGCCAGCAGCCAAGGACAGGGGAATCAGCCCCAGCATTTT. It encodes CASSQGQGNQPQHF. V is TRBV4-2 and J is TRBJ1-5; 8 bases are a match to TRBD1. CDR1 LGHNA and CDR2 YNFKEQ come from the germline V gene. The J segment lost 4 bases and the V segment lost 1 base, leaving 0 bases of the junction unmatched. The CDR3 length is 14 residues.

This sequence joins TRBV28 and TRBJ1-1; tentative D call: TRBD1 (5 bases). V shed 7 bases and J shed 3 bases, with 15 bases lying between them. CDR3 size: 14 residues. Germline CDR1 and CDR2: MDHEN and SYDVKM. The CDR3 region is CASTSAGKDTEAFF. Written as DNA, the CDR3 is TGTGCCAGCACGTCCGCAGGGAAAGACACTGAAGCTTTCTTT. Drawing the rest from reference TRBV28 and TRBJ1-1, the complete variable domain is DVKVTQSSRYLVKRTGEKVFLECVQDMDHENMFWYRQDPGLGLRLIYFSYDVKMKEKGDIPEGYSVSREKKERFSLILESASTNQTSMYLCASTSAGKDTEAFFGQGTRLTVV.

The chain uses TRBV5-1 and TRBJ2-1; TRBD1 matches at 11 bases. The junction had 4 bases not matched to a gene; V was cut back by 4 bases and J by 4 bases. In germline, CDR1 is SGHRS, CDR2 YFSETQ. The CDR3 covers 15 residues. The CDR3 loop is CASSPGQGVYNEQFF. The CDR3 DNA sequence: TGCGCCAGCAGCCCGGGACAGGGGGTATACAATGAGCAGTTCTTC.

This sequence joins TRBV11-2 and TRBJ2-3; tentatively, D is TRBD2 (5 bases). The CDR3 has 14 amino acids. V gave up 5 bases and J gave up 3 bases, with 12 bases separating them. From germline, CDR1 is SGHAT and CDR2 FQNNGV. CDR3 residues: CASSPGVETDTQYF. In nucleotides, the CDR3 is TGTGCCAGCAGCCCCGGGGTGGAGACAGATACGCAGTATTTT.

This chain joins TRBV6-5 and TRBJ1-1, with TRBD1 matching 7 bases. The J segment lost 5 bases and the V segment lost 5 bases, leaving 11 bases of the junction unmatched. CDR1 and CDR2 from the germline V gene are MNHEY and SVGAGI. This CDR3 has 15 amino acids. CDR3 bases: TGTGCCAGCAGTCAATCACGACAGGGTGAGACTGAAGCTTTCTTT. This gives the protein CASSQSRQGETEAFF.

The V and J genes are TRBV6-1 and TRBJ2-7, with D possibly matching TRBD1 (6 bases). V was shortened by 7 bases and J by 1 base, with 14 bases between the two germline ends. The germline gives CDR1 MNHNS, CDR2 SASEGT. The CDR3 covers 14 residues. The CDR3 sequence: CASKGTGSSYEQYF. As DNA, the CDR3 is TGTGCCAGCAAGGGTACAGGGTCTTCCTACGAGCAGTACTTC.

This chain joins TRBV5-1 and TRBJ1-1, with D hard to call. This CDR3 comprises 14 residues. From germline, CDR1 is SGHRS and CDR2 YFSETQ. V shed 0 bases and J shed 0 bases, with 6 bases lying between them. The CDR3 DNA reads as TGCGCCAGCAGCTTGGTGGCCATGAACACTGAAGCTTTCTTT. Translating it yields CASSLVAMNTEAFF.

Regarding this clone: The junction shows a germline mismatch at one end, possibly a read error. The V gene is TRBV25-1, the J gene TRBJ2-1, with TRBD1 as a possible D gene (6 bases). There are 14 residues in the CDR3. The V gene's germline CDR1 is MGHDK and CDR2 SYGVNS. In DNA form, the CDR3 reads TGTGCCAGCAGTCATAGGACAGCCGACAATGCGCAGTTCTTC. It translates to CASSHRTADNAQFF.

V usage is TRBV10-3 and J usage is TRBJ1-3, with 12 bases that match TRBD1. V lost 7 bases, J lost 2 bases, and 6 bases stayed unmatched. The CDR3 length is 16 residues. Per the germline V gene, CDR1 is ENHRY and CDR2 is SYGVKD. The CDR3: CAITKGQGATGNTIYF. The CDR3 nucleotides read TGTGCCATCACTAAGGGACAGGGGGCGACTGGAAACACCATATATTTT.

The V call is TRBV5-8, the J call TRBJ1-2; D unclear. Germline V lookup: CDR1 SGHTS, CDR2 YDEGEE. V lost 2 bases and J 1 base, leaving 12 bases between the germline ends. CDR3 length: 15 residues. This CDR3 reads CASSFGVWNNYGYTF. The CDR3 DNA is TGTGCCAGCAGCTTCGGGGTTTGGAATAACTATGGCTACACCTTC.

The chain recombines TRBV7-2 with TRBJ1-5; 8 bases map to TRBD1. Germline V lookup: CDR1 SGHTA, CDR2 FQGNSA. V lost 0 bases and J lost 6; bases outside the gene matches: 4. The CDR3 length is 15 residues. The CDR3 spells CASSLARGRGQPQHF. The CDR3 DNA is TGTGCCAGCAGCTTAGCCAGGGGGCGCGGTCAGCCCCAGCATTTT.

The rearrangement uses TRBV5-1 and TRBJ1-4, with D tentatively TRBD1 (6 bases). Germline loops: CDR1 SGHRS, CDR2 YFSETQ. There are 15 residues in the CDR3. Trimming removed 3 bases at V and 0 bases at J, with 9 bases between. The DNA of the CDR3 is TGCGCCAGCAGCTCGAACAGGGCAACTAATGAAAAACTGTTTTTT. It specifies CASSSNRATNEKLFF.

This clone was detected once. This chain links TRBV5-4 with TRBJ2-5; TRBD1 aligns across 9 bases. V shed 3 bases, J shed 5 bases, and the junction held 17 bases outside the gene matches. Germline-derived CDR1 and CDR2 are SGHNT and YYREEE (reference sequence). The CDR3 has 18 amino acids. CDR3 sequence: CASSSGRTGTGSQETQYF. The CDR3 region has the DNA TGTGCCAGCAGCTCGGGGCGAACAGGGACAGGGTCTCAGGAGACCCAGTACTTC.

The chain has TRBV30 and TRBJ1-1; D possibly corresponds to TRBD1 (6 bases). V dropped 2 bases and J dropped 2 bases, with 15 bases sitting between them. This CDR3 is built from 15 residues. Germline V gives CDR1 GTSNPN, CDR2 SVGIG (reference sequence). This CDR3 is CAWSPQGQQNTEAFF. The CDR3 nucleotides read TGTGCCTGGAGTCCACAAGGACAGCAAAACACTGAAGCTTTCTTT.

This rearrangement joins TRBV7-6 to TRBJ2-3; 7 bases agree with TRBD2. The J segment lost 4 bases and the V segment lost 4 bases, leaving 17 bases of the junction unmatched. CDR1 and CDR2 (germline): SGHVS, FNYEAQ. The CDR3 totals 18 residues. The CDR3 region is CASSYTRPMAGDADTQYF. CDR3 sequence (DNA): TGTGCCAGCAGCTATACTAGACCGATGGCGGGAGATGCAGATACGCAGTATTTT.

The V and J genes are TRBV7-9 and TRBJ2-7; the match to TRBD2 covers 10 bases. V trimming: 1 base; J trimming: 3 bases; junction bases outside the gene matches: 6. The V gene's germline CDR1 is SEHNR and CDR2 FQNEAQ (reference sequence). The CDR3 has 16 amino acids. CDR3 region: CASSLGRGLAFYEQYF. Written as DNA, the CDR3 is TGTGCCAGCAGCTTAGGGCGGGGACTAGCGTTCTACGAGCAGTACTTC. Combining the CDR3 with reference TRBV7-9 and TRBJ2-7 gives the whole variable domain DTGVSQNPRHKITKRGQNVTFRCDPISEHNRLYWYRQTLGQGPEFLTYFQNEAQLEKSRLLSDRFSAERPKGSFSTLEIQRTEQGDSAMYLCASSLGRGLAFYEQYFGPGTRLTVT.

The gene calls are TRBV2 and TRBJ1-5; maybe TRBD1 (6 bases). The CDR3 covers 13 residues. Trimming cost V 8 bases and J 3 bases, with 11 bases left between them. Germline assignment: CDR1 SNHLY and CDR2 FYNNEI. The CDR3 sequence is CASVRGNNQPQHF. The CDR3 nucleotides are TGTGCCAGCGTAAGGGGGAACAATCAGCCCCAGCATTTT.

The chain uses TRBV5-1 and TRBJ2-3, with 8 bases identical to TRBD1. Per germline, CDR1 SGHRS and CDR2 YFSETQ. The CDR3 has 14 amino acids. V was pared by 6 bases and J by 6 bases, with 9 bases of the junction left unmatched. The DNA of the CDR3 is TGCGCCAGCATGTCCCAGGGGGCGTTTGATACGCAGTATTTT. Translation gives CASMSQGAFDTQYF.

The genes are TRBV7-9 and TRBJ2-1; a weak D match, TRBD2 (5 bases). Per the germline V gene, CDR1 is SEHNR and CDR2 is FQNEAQ (reference sequence). V was cut by 5 bases and J by 14 bases, with 16 bases left in between. The CDR3 is made up of 12 amino acids. CDR3 in DNA: TGTGCCAGCAGCCGGACCGGACTCTCGGAGTTCTTC. Amino acid sequence: CASSRTGLSEFF. The full variable domain, in which reference TRBV7-9 and TRBJ2-1 provide the parts outside the CDR3, is DTGVSQNPRHKITKRGQNVTFRCDPISEHNRLYWYRQTLGQGPEFLTYFQNEAQLEKSRLLSDRFSAERPKGSFSTLEIQRTEQGDSAMYLCASSRTGLSEFFGPGTRLTVL.

Written as DNA, the CDR3 is TGTGCCATCAGTGAGACGACAGGGAACTATGGCTACACCTTC. Amino acid sequence: CAISETTGNYGYTF. The chain links TRBV10-3 to TRBJ1-2, with TRBD1 matching over 7 bases. The CDR3 sequence is 14 residues long. V lost 2 bases to trimming and J lost 2 bases; unmatched junction nucleotides: 2. CDR1 ENHRY and CDR2 SYGVKD come from the germline V gene.